This TCR beta chain was documented in a study of cytomegalovirus exposure and HLA in healthy donors. Amplification used 60 Vbeta primers and 13 Jbeta primers. The repertoire was sequenced with immunoSEQ multiplex PCR; TCRdb's copy has only in-frame clones and lacks some. The sample includes roughly 98,000 clones, 70% seen only once; the top ten take 2% to 2.5%. This CDR3 contains 12 residues. V was shortened by 0 bases and J by 7 bases, with 6 bases between the two germline ends. Germline CDR1 reads KGHSH; CDR2 reads LQKENI. The specimen was PBMCs. The V and J genes are TRBV18 and TRBJ1-2; unclear D gene. The receptor was isolated from a man aged 50-59 years in good health and CMV-seronegative. As DNA, the CDR3 is TGTGCCAGCTCACCACCGGGCAGTGGCTACACCTTC. Translating it yields CASSPPGSGYTF.